Each of the 28 T cell receptor beta chains below was sequenced from the same sample in a study of T cells in Graves' hyperthyroidism and ophthalmopathy. Amplified TCR beta CDR3 regions derived from RNA transcripts. The HTBI set primed first-round TCR CDR3 RT-PCR. TCRdb reanalysed the multiplex PCR reads using MiXCR and keeps one entry per CDR3 protein. The table has around 530,000 distinct CDR3 sequences, roughly a sixth seen once; the top ten hold around 17%. The sequenced sample was blood. Receptor source: a woman younger than 35 with Graves' ophthalmopathy.

This clonotype was seen ten or more times. The chain recombines TRBV27 with TRBJ1-6; D is perhaps TRBD1 (5 bases). The CDR3 has 14 residues. The V gene's germline CDR1 is MNHEY and CDR2 SMNVEV (reference sequence). V lost 3 bases and J 5 bases, leaving 8 bases between the germline ends. CDR3 region: CASSLAGNNSPLHF. CDR3 nucleotide sequence: TGTGCCAGCAGTTTGGCAGGGAATAATTCACCCCTCCACTTT.

CDR3 in DNA: TGTGCCAGCAGTGAACGGGGACAGGTGAGTCAGCCCCAGCATTTT. This translates into CASSERGQVSQPQHF. The V and J genes are TRBV6-1 and TRBJ1-5; 8 bases map to TRBD1. The CDR3 has 15 residues. The V gene end was trimmed by 2 bases and the J gene end by 6 bases; junction bases not matched to a gene: 6. Germline V gives CDR1 MNHNS, CDR2 SASEGT.

In its sample, this clonotype was seen many times. The CDR3 DNA follows: TGTGCCAGCAGTGATACAGGATTCGCAGATACGCAGTATTTT. This translates into CASSDTGFADTQYF. The V call is TRBV28, the J call TRBJ2-3; a possible D gene is TRBD1 (5 bases). The CDR3 loop spans 14 amino acids. V was clipped by 5 bases and J by 4 bases, with 13 bases between them. Germline V CDR1 and CDR2: MDHEN, SYDVKM.

This clonotype came up a few times. The rearrangement links TRBV27 to TRBJ2-1, with 7 bases aligning to TRBD2. V was pared by 4 bases and J by 6 bases, with 9 bases of the junction left unmatched. The CDR3 has 15 amino acids. The germline V gene encodes CDR1 MNHEY and CDR2 SMNVEV (reference sequence). The CDR3 DNA sequence: TGTGCCAGCAGTTCCCCCGAGCGGGGAGGCAATGAGCAGTTCTTC. It specifies CASSSPERGGNEQFF.

On this clonotype itself: Germline and junction disagree at one end, which may indicate a read error. The chain is built from TRBV15 and TRBJ1-5, with D maybe TRBD1 (5 bases). Germline CDR1 LNHNV, CDR2 YYDKDF (reference sequence). The CDR3 spans 18 residues. The CDR3 DNA reads as TGTGCCACCGGGGAAGAGGGACGGACCAGATATAGCAATCAGCCTCAGCATTTT. Encoded protein: CATGEEGRTRYSNQPQHF.

V and J are TRBV7-3 and TRBJ2-1; perhaps TRBD2 as D (6 bases). The CDR3 runs to 16 residues. The V end was cut by 0 bases, the J end by 5 bases, with 14 bases between. Germline V CDR1 and CDR2: SGHTA, FQGTGA. CDR3 in amino acids: CASSLTGAGRNNEQFF. For the CDR3, the DNA is TGTGCCAGCAGCTTAACGGGTGCGGGGAGAAACAATGAGCAGTTCTTC.

This clonotype was seen ten or more times. The chain uses TRBV4-2 and TRBJ1-5; D gene uncertain. Trimming left V 0 bases short and J 4 bases short, with 13 bases between. The CDR3 length is 16 residues. CDR1 and CDR2 (germline): LGHNA, YNFKEQ. Written as DNA, the CDR3 is TGTGCCAGCAGCCAAGAAGCCAGGATGTTAAATCAGCCCCAGCATTTT. This encodes CASSQEARMLNQPQHF.

This sequence joins TRBV9 and TRBJ1-1; D uncertain. The CDR3 has 16 amino acids. The V end was cut by 4 bases, the J end by 1 base, with 17 bases between. CDR1 is SGDLS, CDR2 YYNGEE, per germline. The CDR3 sequence is CASSTEVGFENTEAFF. CDR3 nucleotide sequence: TGTGCCAGCAGCACCGAGGTGGGGTTCGAGAACACTGAAGCTTTCTTT.

This chain links TRBV9 with TRBJ2-1; possible D gene TRBD2, 5 bases. The CDR3 is 14 residues long. Between the trimmed V and J ends, which lost 4 bases and 5 bases, there was a span of 13 bases. Germline CDR1 SGDLS, CDR2 YYNGEE. The CDR3 loop reads CASSRESGNNEQFF. The CDR3 coding sequence is TGTGCCAGCAGCAGGGAGTCTGGTAACAATGAGCAGTTCTTC.

The chain recombines TRBV20-1 with TRBJ1-3; a possible D gene is TRBD1 (5 bases). V lost 3 bases to trimming and J lost 1 base, with 10 bases between them. The CDR3 is 14 residues long. The germline V gene has CDR1 DFQATT and CDR2 SNEGSKA (reference sequence). This chain's CDR3 is CSASQGFSGNTIYF. CDR3 DNA sequence: TGCAGTGCTAGTCAGGGTTTTTCTGGAAACACCATATATTTT.

In this sample, this clonotype turned up a few times. The chain uses TRBV6-1 and TRBJ1-2; 8 positions match TRBD1. The trim removed 2 bases at V and 5 bases at J, leaving 13 bases unmatched. Germline CDR1 and CDR2: MNHNS and SASEGT. The CDR3 has 17 amino acids. The CDR3 protein is CASSERRQPGGEYGYTF. CDR3 nucleotide sequence: TGTGCCAGCAGTGAACGACGGCAACCAGGGGGCGAGTATGGCTACACCTTC.

Remarks on this clonotype: Just one base apart from a much larger clone, this may be a read error. V is TRBV29-1 and J is TRBJ2-1, with 8 bases identical to TRBD2. The better agreement between TRBJ2-7 and the DNA end casts doubt on the J call. CDR3 length: 15 amino acids. Germline V gene sequence: CDR1 SQVTM, CDR2 ANQGSEA. The CDR3 region has the DNA TGCAGCGTGTTGGAACTAGCGGACTCCTACAATGAGCAGTACTTC. It encodes CSVLELADSYNEQYF.

This clonotype came up many times. V gene TRBV7-9 combines with J gene TRBJ2-1; 12 nucleotides match TRBD2. Per germline, CDR1 SEHNR and CDR2 FQNEAQ (reference sequence). With V trimmed by 4 bases and J by 2 bases, 6 bases remained unmatched. The CDR3 length is 17 residues. As DNA, the CDR3 is TGTGCCAGCAGCTCGGGACTAGCGGGTAAAGCCTACAATGAGCAGTTCTTC. Translating gives CASSSGLAGKAYNEQFF.

This clonotype turned up a few times. The chain recombines TRBV20-1 with TRBJ2-1; D is perhaps TRBD2 (6 bases). The CDR3 has 14 amino acids. Trimming cost V 4 bases and J 4 bases, with 14 bases left between them. Germline CDR1 DFQATT, CDR2 SNEGSKA (reference sequence). The CDR3 DNA reads TGCAGTGCTAAAGGAGGTAGCGGATACAATGAGCAGTTCTTC. Protein sequence: CSAKGGSGYNEQFF.

This clonotype was detected many times. The J gene is TRBJ2-3, the V gene TRBV7-9; 9 positions match TRBD2. With 3 bases clipped from V and 1 base from J, the junction kept 20 bases outside the gene matches. The length of the CDR3 is 21 residues. Germline assignment: CDR1 SEHNR and CDR2 FQNEAQ (reference sequence). CDR3 nucleotides: TGTGCCAGCAGCTTTGACCTAGCGGGATTTCAGAACCCCCCCGGCACAGATACGCAGTATTTT. Its protein product is CASSFDLAGFQNPPGTDTQYF.

This clonotype was detected only a few times. As DNA, the CDR3 is TGTGCCAGTAGGAGGGACGGCAATGAGCAGTTCTTC. Translated: CASRRDGNEQFF. The gene calls are TRBV19 and TRBJ2-1; D possibly matches TRBD1 or TRBD2 (5 bases each). V gave up 6 bases and J gave up 6 bases, with 9 bases separating them. The germline gives CDR1 LNHDA, CDR2 SQIVND (reference sequence). CDR3 size: 12 residues.

CDR3 sequence: CASSAGQPQNSPLHF. The CDR3 DNA reads TGTGCCAGCAGCGCCGGACAGCCACAGAATTCACCCCTCCACTTT. The chain employs TRBV13 and TRBJ1-6; weak D call: TRBD1 (6 bases). Germline CDR1 reads PRHDT; CDR2 reads FYEKMQ (reference sequence). The V gene lost 5 bases and the J gene lost 7 bases, with 15 bases spanning the gap. CDR3 size: 15 residues.

This clonotype was seen repeatedly, ten times or more. The chain carries TRBV3-1 and TRBJ1-6; possibly TRBD1 for D (6 bases). Trimming took 0 bases from V and 6 from J, leaving 9 bases between them. The CDR3 covers 15 residues. The germline CDR1 and CDR2 sequences are LGHDT and YNNKEL (reference sequence). The CDR3 bases are TGTGCCAGCAGCCAAGATGACAGGTCTAATTCACCCCTCCACTTT. This translates into CASSQDDRSNSPLHF.

J is TRBJ2-6 and V is TRBV12-3 or TRBV12-4; D remains unclear. Trimming took 5 bases from V and 0 from J, leaving 11 bases between them. This CDR3 region has 16 residues. DNA of the CDR3: TGTGCCAGCAGTCCAAACGGATTCTCTGGGGCCAACGTCCTGACTTTC. It yields the protein CASSPNGFSGANVLTF.

This clonotype has a handful of counts. This chain uses TRBV20-1 with TRBJ2-7; 7 bases match TRBD2. The germline V gene encodes CDR1 DFQATT and CDR2 SNEGSKA (reference sequence). V trimming: 3 bases; J trimming: 5 bases; junction bases outside the gene matches: 4. The CDR3 loop spans 12 amino acids. CDR3 nucleotide sequence: TGCAGTGCTAGGGGGACTATCGACGAGCAGTACTTC. This codes for CSARGTIDEQYF.

The chain combines TRBV19 with TRBJ2-7; D remains unclear. In germline, CDR1 is LNHDA, CDR2 SQIVND (reference sequence). V lost 6 bases to trimming and J lost 0 bases, with 12 bases between them. CDR3 length: 14 amino acids. The CDR3 DNA follows: TGTGCCAGTAGGCCGAGCACCATCTCCTACGAGCAGTACTTC. Its translation is CASRPSTISYEQYF. Filled out from reference TRBV19 and TRBJ2-7, the complete variable domain reads DGGITQSPKYLFRKEGQNVTLSCEQNLNHDAMYWYRQDPGQGLRLIYYSQIVNDFQKGDIAEGYSVSREKKESFPLTVTSAQKNPTAFYLCASRPSTISYEQYFGPGTRLTVT.

The J gene is TRBJ2-1, the V gene TRBV6-1; 7 bases fit TRBD2. This CDR3 has 16 residues. J gave up 0 bases and V 2 bases, and 4 bases lay outside the gene matches. Germline V gene data show CDR1 as MNHNS and CDR2 as SASEGT. The CDR3 DNA is TGTGCCAGCAGTGAATGGGGGGGTAGCTCCTACAATGAGCAGTTCTTC. Translation gives CASSEWGGSSYNEQFF.

The CDR3 sequence: CSAYGVAGGQGNEQFF. Here the CDR3 DNA reads TGCAGTGCTTACGGGGTAGCGGGAGGGCAGGGCAATGAGCAGTTCTTC. V is TRBV20-1 and J is TRBJ2-1, with 11 bases fitting TRBD2. The trim removed 5 bases at V and 6 bases at J, leaving 12 bases unmatched. Germline V gene data show CDR1 as DFQATT and CDR2 as SNEGSKA (reference sequence). The CDR3 totals 16 residues.

The chain carries TRBV11-3 and TRBJ2-7; possible D gene TRBD2, 5 bases. The CDR3 length is 13 residues. The V and J ends lost 0 bases and 6 bases respectively, with 9 bases between them. CDR1 SGHNT and CDR2 YENEEA come from the germline V gene. The CDR3 bases are TGTGCCAGCAGCTTAGAGCAGGCGGGCGAGCAGTACTTC. Translated, it gives CASSLEQAGEQYF.

This clonotype was detected a few times. The CDR3, as DNA: TGCGCCAGCAGTGAAGGGAACAGGGCCTACGAGCAGTACTTC. Amino acid sequence: CASSEGNRAYEQYF. The chain couples TRBV10-2 to TRBJ2-7; tentatively, D is TRBD1 (6 bases). Germline V gene sequence: CDR1 WSHSY, CDR2 SAAADI. Trimming pared 3 bases from V and 2 bases from J, leaving 11 bases between. The CDR3 is made up of 14 amino acids.

This clonotype was found many times. Here the CDR3 DNA reads TGTGCCAGCAGTCTAGGGACAGGGGCCTACAATGAGCAGTTCTTC. Its translation is CASSLGTGAYNEQFF. The J gene is TRBJ2-1, the V gene TRBV27; 10 nucleotides line up with TRBD1. Germline CDR1 reads MNHEY; CDR2 reads SMNVEV (reference sequence). The CDR3 loop spans 15 amino acids. The V and J ends lost 5 bases and 2 bases, in that order; junction bases with no gene match: 3.

This clonotype showed up just a few times. The V and J genes are TRBV11-2 and TRBJ2-7, with a weak D call TRBD1 (6 bases). With 0 bases removed from V and 3 bases from J, the gap between germline ends came to 18 bases. Germline V lookup: CDR1 SGHAT, CDR2 FQNNGV. CDR3 length equals 17 residues. The CDR3 here is CASSLDRVGTGSYEQYF. CDR3 nucleotides: TGTGCCAGCAGCTTAGATCGAGTCGGAACAGGGAGCTACGAGCAGTACTTC.

The genes are TRBV5-4 and TRBJ1-6; 9 bases match TRBD1. The CDR3 extends over 18 amino acids. Germline CDR1 SGHNT, CDR2 YYREEE (reference sequence). With 0 bases clipped from V and 13 bases from J, the junction kept 17 bases outside the gene matches. The CDR3 DNA reads as TGTGCCAGCAGCTTGGCCTCCTCGAAGGACAGGGGAGGGGTTCCCCTCCACTTT. It encodes CASSLASSKDRGGVPLHF.